The sequence of this TCR beta chain was determined in a study of blood T cell repertoires in COVID-19. As for the study in general: The United States, Italy and Spain provided the acute and convalescent COVID-19 samples. Sample material is recorded as cDNA or gDNA derived from T cells, B-cell-depleted T cells, or PBMCs.

Trimming stripped 3 bases from V and 0 bases from J, with 5 bases between. CDR1 is SGHTA and CDR2 is FQGTGA in the germline V gene. CDR3 length: 13 amino acids. A remark on this clone: This CDR3 is also generated by other DNA sequences in the sample.

Original handling: Researchers report that nucleated cell counts were estimated from reference gene primer amplification. This table comes from immunoSEQ multiplex PCR, and its TCRdb copy is limited to in-frame clones, with some not included. That table is the source of V, J and clone size, and D and trimming were worked out from the DNA. The sample holds roughly 410,000 clones, around 92% seen once. Sample: peripheral blood. The sequence came from a man in his forties with acute or convalescent COVID-19. The chain combines TRBV7-3 with TRBJ1-1; D gene ambiguous. The CDR3: CASSLTLNTEAFF. The CDR3 DNA reads as TGTGCCAGCAGCTTGACTTTGAACACTGAAGCTTTCTTT.